This T cell receptor (beta chain) was recorded in a study of blood T cell repertoires in COVID-19. After removal of 9 bases from V and 0 bases from J, the junction contained 8 bases not matched to a gene. Looked up from germline, CDR1 is MDHEN and CDR2 is SYDVKM. The CDR3 has 16 amino acids. Produced via immunoSEQ multiplex PCR; TCRdb's table is partial and in-frame only. This sample has under 450,000 clones; 88% occur once, and the top ten carry around 12%. Material for sequencing was peripheral blood. The rearrangement joins TRBV28 to TRBJ2-1, with TRBD2 matching 10 bases. This receptor was obtained from a woman aged 50 to 60 with COVID-19, enrolled during active disease. Written as DNA, the CDR3 is TGTGCCAGTATAGCGGGGGGAACCTTCTCCTACAATGAGCAGTTCTTC. This gives the protein CASIAGGTFSYNEQFF.